This T cell receptor beta chain was retrieved from a study of T cells in localized non-small cell lung cancer. General study findings and limits: Appearance in adjacent lung was seen for a median around 55 of the top 100 tumor clones. Sequencing was limited to one tumor region, leaving the possibility of heterogeneity open. Uninvolved neighboring lung showed the greatest T cell clonality, exceeding tumor.

The germline V gene encodes CDR1 SGHTA and CDR2 FQGNSA. V shed 6 bases, J shed 7 bases, and the junction held 3 bases outside the gene matches. This CDR3 has 13 amino acids. Clones were sequenced by immunoSEQ multiplex PCR, and TCRdb holds only the in-frame ones, with some missing. The sample holds 40,000 or so clones, approximately 86% seen once. Comment on this clone: Its cognate antigen is unknown.

This sequence joins TRBV7-2 and TRBJ1-4, with 9 positions matching TRBD1. The sample consisted of peripheral blood, taken before any cancer treatment. The origin of this receptor is a man between 40 and 75 years old with stage I lung adenocarcinoma. CDR3 residues: CASRRDRVEKLFF. The DNA for the CDR3 is TGTGCCAGCAGGAGGGACAGGGTTGAAAAACTGTTTTTT.